This entry lists 28 T cell receptor beta chains sequenced from one sample in a study of OX40 agonist ivuxolimab in advanced cancers. Measured with immunoSEQ multiplex PCR; TCRdb has only the in-frame clones, and not every one. Here the sample spans 45,000 to 65,000 clones, about 89% being singletons. The sample consisted of CD4+ or CD8+ T cells sorted from blood, taken in a trial of the OX40 agonist ivuxolimab. These receptors were obtained from an adult with an advanced solid tumor such as melanoma, head and neck, liver or kidney cancer.

This chain uses TRBV6-5 with TRBJ1-2; 8 nucleotides agree with TRBD1. Germline V gene sequence: CDR1 MNHEY, CDR2 SVGAGI. The trim removed 6 bases at V and 6 bases at J, leaving 6 bases unmatched. CDR3 length: 13 amino acids. CDR3 loop: CASSTGQGDGYTF. Written as DNA, the CDR3 is TGTGCCAGCAGCACAGGACAGGGCGATGGCTACACCTTC.

The chain has TRBV25-1 and TRBJ2-1; D unresolved. CDR3 length: 16 amino acids. Per the germline V gene, CDR1 is MGHDK and CDR2 is SYGVNS. With 5 bases removed from V and 4 bases from J, the gap between germline ends came to 18 bases. This chain's CDR3 is CASSQGRFPLYNEQFF. The CDR3 DNA reads TGTGCCAGCAGTCAAGGTAGATTCCCCTTATACAATGAGCAGTTCTTC.

The chain is built from TRBV4-1 and TRBJ1-3; D unclear. Deletions cut 0 bases from V and 0 bases from J, with 9 bases between. CDR3 length: 16 amino acids. CDR1 MGHRA and CDR2 YSYEKL come from the germline V gene. The CDR3 here is CASSQERGSSGNTIYF. The CDR3 region has the DNA TGCGCCAGCAGCCAAGAGCGAGGGAGCTCTGGAAACACCATATATTTT.

In nucleotides, the CDR3 is TGTGCCACCGGACAGGCCGGGGAGCTGTTTTTT. Translated: CATGQAGELFF. The chain carries TRBV10-3 and TRBJ2-2, with TRBD1 matching over 7 bases. The germline CDR1 and CDR2 sequences are ENHRY and SYGVKD. Unmatched junction bases numbered 2, after V lost 10 bases and J lost 6 bases. There are 11 residues in the CDR3.

The chain links TRBV5-1 to TRBJ1-1; D uncertain. The CDR3 loop spans 15 amino acids. V shed 4 bases and J shed 2 bases, with 15 bases lying between them. Germline loops: CDR1 SGHRS, CDR2 YFSETQ. CDR3 sequence: CASSPNQQPNTEAFF. The CDR3 DNA reads TGCGCCAGCAGCCCCAACCAGCAGCCTAACACTGAAGCTTTCTTT.

The chain is built from TRBV28 and TRBJ2-7; TRBD2 is a possible D gene (5 bases). The CDR3 is made up of 14 amino acids. Germline CDR1 and CDR2: MDHEN and SYDVKM. The ends were cut back, 2 bases at V and 3 bases at J, with 11 bases in the middle. The CDR3 loop reads CASSLGPRGYEQYV. DNA for the CDR3: TGTGCCAGCAGTTTAGGTCCACGGGGCTACGAGCAGTACGTC.

V is TRBV13 and J is TRBJ2-1; D gene uncertain. V dropped 3 bases and J dropped 0 bases, with 9 bases sitting between them. The CDR3 contains 15 residues. Germline CDR1 is PRHDT and CDR2 is FYEKMQ (reference sequence). The chain's CDR3 is CASSFFESSYNEQFF. CDR3 nucleotides: TGTGCCAGCAGCTTCTTTGAGAGCTCCTACAATGAGCAGTTCTTC.

V usage is TRBV28 and J usage is TRBJ2-7; a possible D gene is TRBD1 (5 bases). Trimming shortened V by 7 bases and J by 0 bases, and 13 bases separated the two germline ends. This CDR3 spans 14 amino acids. CDR1 and CDR2 from the germline V gene are MDHEN and SYDVKM. The CDR3 bases are TGTGCCAGCATTCGGCAGGGAATCTCCTACGAGCAGTACTTC. Its protein is CASIRQGISYEQYF.

The gene calls are TRBV28 and TRBJ2-2, with TRBD1 identical over 9 bases. CDR1 and CDR2 from the germline V gene are MDHEN and SYDVKM. Trimming removed 6 bases from V and 5 bases from J; junction bases left unmatched: 10. The CDR3 covers 16 residues. The CDR3 sequence: CASRLSPGQGTGELFF. For the CDR3, the DNA is TGTGCCAGCAGACTATCCCCGGGACAGGGAACCGGGGAGCTGTTTTTT.

V is TRBV18 and J is TRBJ2-3, with D possibly matching TRBD2 (5 bases). Looked up from germline, CDR1 is KGHSH and CDR2 is LQKENI. V lost 0 bases and J lost 0, with 7 bases in between. CDR3 length: 15 amino acids. CDR3 coding DNA: TGTGCCAGCTCACCACCCCTAGCCAGCACAGATACGCAGTATTTT. Amino acid sequence: CASSPPLASTDTQYF.

This clone was found once. The rearrangement links TRBV7-9 to TRBJ2-7; 12 bases agree with TRBD1. This CDR3 comprises 17 residues. V trimming: 1 base; J trimming: 5 bases; junction bases outside the gene matches: 9. The V gene's germline CDR1 is SEHNR and CDR2 FQNEAQ (reference sequence). The CDR3: CASSLVDWGQGADEQYV. The CDR3 DNA sequence: TGTGCCAGCAGCTTAGTCGATTGGGGACAGGGGGCGGACGAGCAGTACGTC.

J is TRBJ2-1 and V is TRBV7-2, with TRBD2 matching 15 bases. Germline V lookup: CDR1 SGHTA, CDR2 FQGNSA. J was trimmed by 9 bases and V by 6 bases; bases with no gene match: 3. The CDR3 spans 14 residues. CDR3 sequence: CASRGLAGGGEQFF. In DNA form, the CDR3 reads TGTGCCAGCAGAGGACTAGCGGGAGGGGGTGAGCAGTTCTTC.

The chain has TRBV5-1 and TRBJ1-4; no reliable D call. In germline, CDR1 is SGHRS, CDR2 YFSETQ. Trimming stripped 0 bases from V and 4 bases from J, with 13 bases between. This CDR3 is 16 amino acids long. The CDR3 sequence is CASSLEGGQFNEKLFF. CDR3 nucleotide sequence: TGCGCCAGCAGCTTGGAGGGAGGGCAGTTTAATGAAAAACTGTTTTTT.

The rearrangement uses TRBV6-5 and TRBJ2-1; weak D call: TRBD1 (5 bases). Between the trimmed V and J ends, which lost 5 bases and 4 bases, there was a span of 9 bases. Germline V gene data show CDR1 as MNHEY and CDR2 as SVGAGI. The CDR3 is 13 amino acids. The CDR3: CASSGTGYNEQFF. CDR3 in DNA: TGTGCCAGCAGTGGTACAGGTTACAATGAGCAGTTCTTC.

The gene calls are TRBV5-1 and TRBJ1-1; D is ambiguous. The CDR3 has 19 amino acids. Trimming pared 4 bases from V and 4 bases from J, leaving 29 bases between. Per the germline V gene, CDR1 is SGHRS and CDR2 is YFSETQ. The CDR3 bases are TGCGCCAGCAGCCCCGGGGATTCGGCCACCCCGACGTCTGGCACTGAAGCTTTCTTT. It specifies CASSPGDSATPTSGTEAFF.

The CDR3 bases are TGCGCCAGCAGGCGGGACACCTTAAACACTGAAGCTTTCTTT. Translating it yields CASRRDTLNTEAFF. The genes are TRBV10-2 and TRBJ1-1; perhaps TRBD1 as D (6 bases). V shed 6 bases and J shed 2 bases, with 13 bases lying between them. The germline CDR1 and CDR2 sequences are WSHSY and SAAADI. The length of the CDR3 is 14 residues.

V is TRBV5-6 and J is TRBJ1-1, with D uncertain. CDR1 and CDR2 (germline): SGHDT, YYEEEE. V was shortened by 7 bases and J by 4 bases, with 17 bases between the two germline ends. This CDR3 comprises 14 residues. The CDR3 nucleotides read TGTGCCAGCGCCCCAGGCCCAGAACTCACTGAAGCTTTCTTT. This sequence encodes CASAPGPELTEAFF.

CDR3 in DNA: TGTGCCAGCTCACCTCCCCAGCCGGGCCACTCTGGAAACACCATATATTTT. Protein: CASSPPQPGHSGNTIYF. This sequence joins TRBV18 and TRBJ1-3; the D is unclear. The CDR3 covers 17 residues. V was pared by 3 bases and J by 0 bases, with 15 bases between. Germline loops: CDR1 KGHSH, CDR2 LQKENI.

This chain joins TRBV28 and TRBJ1-5, with a tentative D call TRBD1 (5 bases). The CDR3 contains 17 residues. V lost 2 bases to trimming and J lost 1 base, with 15 bases between them. In germline, CDR1 is MDHEN, CDR2 SYDVKM. The DNA of the CDR3 is TGTGCCAGCAGTTTACCGCCCAGGGTAAGAAGCAATCAGCCCCAGCATTTT. This encodes CASSLPPRVRSNQPQHF.

This chain joins TRBV6-5 and TRBJ1-4; the D gene is possibly TRBD1 (6 bases). Germline V gene lookup returns CDR1 MNHEY and CDR2 SVGAGI. The CDR3 loop spans 15 amino acids. Trimming shortened V by 5 bases and J by 6 bases, and 16 bases separated the two germline ends. Written as DNA, the CDR3 is TGTGCCAGCAGTCTCACGGGAGGGGGGGATGAAAAACTGTTTTTT. Its translation: CASSLTGGGDEKLFF.

This clone was counted once. This chain links TRBV19 with TRBJ2-5; 13 bases are shared with TRBD2. Per germline, CDR1 LNHDA and CDR2 SQIVND (reference sequence). Trimming at V came to 8 bases and at J to 5 bases, leaving 5 bases not matched to a gene. This CDR3 has 14 amino acids. The CDR3 here is CASRRTSGGETQYF. CDR3 DNA sequence: TGTGCCAGTCGTAGGACTAGCGGGGGTGAGACCCAGTACTTC.

The V gene is TRBV7-8, the J gene TRBJ1-4; no definite D call. The germline V gene encodes CDR1 SGHVS and CDR2 FQNEAQ. The CDR3 contains 16 residues. Trimming took off 1 base at V and 0 bases at J, with 9 bases between the two ends. CDR3 region: CASSLGGATTNEKLFF. CDR3 bases: TGTGCCAGCAGCTTAGGCGGAGCTACAACTAATGAAAAACTGTTTTTT.

The rearrangement joins TRBV4-2 to TRBJ1-3; D remains ambiguous. The CDR3 has 18 residues. V was shortened by 1 base and J by 1 base, with 17 bases between the two germline ends. From germline, CDR1 is LGHNA and CDR2 YNFKEQ. CDR3 loop: CASSQGTTSSLSGNTIYF. Written as DNA, the CDR3 is TGTGCCAGCAGCCAAGGTACCACCTCATCTTTGTCTGGAAACACCATATATTTT.

V gene TRBV18 combines with J gene TRBJ2-3, with D perhaps assigned TRBD1 or TRBD2 (5 bases each). Germline CDR1 is KGHSH and CDR2 is LQKENI. The CDR3 length is 15 residues. V was pared by 10 bases and J by 6 bases, with 23 bases between. CDR3 nucleotide sequence: TGTGCCACCGCCTTACAGGTGGGGGTGCGGGATACGCAGTATTTT. Encoded protein: CATALQVGVRDTQYF. Based on the CDR3 plus reference TRBV18 and TRBJ2-3, the full variable domain is NAGVMQNPRHLVRRRGQEARLRCSPMKGHSHVYWYRQLPEEGLKFMVYLQKENIIDESGMPKERFSAEFPKEGPSILRIQQVVRGDSAAYFCATALQVGVRDTQYFGPGTRLTVL.

This clone has just a few counts. The chain employs TRBV11-2 and TRBJ1-1; TRBD1 aligns across 9 bases. V was pared by 8 bases and J by 0 bases, with 1 base of the junction left unmatched. Germline V gene sequence: CDR1 SGHAT, CDR2 FQNNGV. This CDR3 spans 13 amino acids. CDR3 sequence: CASRQGVNTEAFF. The CDR3 DNA follows: TGTGCCAGCCGACAGGGGGTGAACACTGAAGCTTTCTTT.

This clone was detected a few times. This chain links TRBV4-2 with TRBJ1-2; 8 bases agree with TRBD1. Trimming cost V 1 base and J 2 bases; bases outside gene matches: 0. Germline CDR1 LGHNA, CDR2 YNFKEQ. There are 14 residues in the CDR3. CDR3 bases: TGTGCCAGCAGCCAAGGGACAGGGAACTATGGCTACACCTTC. Translating gives CASSQGTGNYGYTF.

V usage is TRBV28 and J usage is TRBJ1-2; D remains unclear. This CDR3 has 13 residues. Germline V CDR1 and CDR2: MDHEN, SYDVKM. V was shortened by 2 bases and J by 8 bases, with 12 bases between the two germline ends. CDR3 in DNA: TGTGCCAGCAGTTTAATCCCCGTCCAAGGCTACACCTTC. Translation: CASSLIPVQGYTF.

The rearrangement uses TRBV19 and TRBJ2-3; 10 bases are shared with TRBD2. V was pared by 3 bases and J by 4 bases, with 4 bases of the junction left unmatched. This CDR3 has 15 amino acids. CDR1 and CDR2 (germline): LNHDA, SQIVND (reference sequence). This CDR3 is CASSILAGAPDTQYF. Written as DNA, the CDR3 is TGTGCCAGTAGTATCCTAGCGGGAGCCCCAGATACGCAGTATTTT. The full variable domain, its missing parts supplied by reference TRBV19 and TRBJ2-3, is DGGITQSPKYLFRKEGQNVTLSCEQNLNHDAMYWYRQDPGQGLRLIYYSQIVNDFQKGDIAEGYSVSREKKESFPLTVTSAQKNPTAFYLCASSILAGAPDTQYFGPGTRLTVL.